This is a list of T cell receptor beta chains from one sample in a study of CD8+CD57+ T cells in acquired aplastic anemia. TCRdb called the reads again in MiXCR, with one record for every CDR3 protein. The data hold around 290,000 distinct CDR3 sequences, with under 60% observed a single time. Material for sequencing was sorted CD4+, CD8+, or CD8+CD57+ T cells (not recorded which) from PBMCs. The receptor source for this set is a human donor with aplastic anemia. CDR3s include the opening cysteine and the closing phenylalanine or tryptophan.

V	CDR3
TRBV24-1	CASSFHGTSGGSSYEQYF
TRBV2	CASIPQYEAFF
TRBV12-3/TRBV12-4	CASSLPGQGMIGSQHF
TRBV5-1	CASFLGSGSTDTQYF
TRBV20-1	CSAFGQARGWENTEAFF
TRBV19	CASSIGDDSPLHF
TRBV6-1	CASSEREGQPYNEQFF
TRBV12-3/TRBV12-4	CASSSGGVTGEQYF
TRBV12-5	CASGLYNSYNSPLHF
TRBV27	CASSFFRASTDTQYF
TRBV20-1	CSASPGVGNQPQHF
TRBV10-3	CAISVVNHNEQFF
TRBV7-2	CASSLKGWGVGINEQFF
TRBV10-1	CASSGASGGAGTDTQYF
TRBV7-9	CASSRGSSSYNEQFF
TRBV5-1	CASSSNRQGMNTEAFF
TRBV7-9	CASSSVGPAGPGTGETQYF
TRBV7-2	CASSFGPGGYEQYF
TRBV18	CASSPQDADTQYF
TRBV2	CASRYQGGQHF
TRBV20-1	CSARDGLAGPDQFF
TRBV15	CATSIRQGEYEQYF
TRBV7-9	CASSRDVGGEAKNIQYF
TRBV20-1	CSATRQGYEQYF
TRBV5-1	CASSPGQGAWTEAFF
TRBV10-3	CAIRDPGRTGKDEQYF
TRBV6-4	CASRRTGTTRGETQYF
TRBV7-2	CASSLPPREAFF
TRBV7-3	CASSSATGLGPQFF
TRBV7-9	CASSLGLDPRGVYEQYF
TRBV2	CASRTRGVTYEQYF
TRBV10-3	CAMSESRPQHF
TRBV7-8	CASSIGIHNSPLHF
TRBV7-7	CASSPDRGETQYF
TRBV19	CASSPVAGVHEQYF
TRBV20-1	CSARWGYNEQFF
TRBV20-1	CSARGRSGQRLHYGYTF
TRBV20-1	CSARDLAQDPSYEQYF
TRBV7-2	CASSLGLRQETQYF
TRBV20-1	CSARGLAGSDTQYF
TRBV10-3	CAIRDKGQATGEPFF
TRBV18	CASTGMTNTEAFF
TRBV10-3	CAISEWVEGTGRRGYTF
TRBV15	CATSTGTWTEQETQHF
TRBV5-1	CASSLERGGRTDTQYF
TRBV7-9	CASSISAVSSYEQYF
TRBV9	CASSVVASANVLTF
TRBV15	CATSRDRAGAYEQYF
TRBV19	CASSITGQQQGGYTF
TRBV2	CASSVNSYGYTF
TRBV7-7	CASSPELQGTQHF
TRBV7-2	CASSLLGWGYGYTF
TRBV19	CASSSPGQGQPYEQYF
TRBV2	CASSEGGPPGELFF
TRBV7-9	CASSLKVYEQYF
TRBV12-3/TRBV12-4	CASSFTPGGTEAFF
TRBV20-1	CSARSPGQANSPLHF
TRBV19	CASSITGTGNSALHF
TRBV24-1	CATSDPGRTSGIPETQYF